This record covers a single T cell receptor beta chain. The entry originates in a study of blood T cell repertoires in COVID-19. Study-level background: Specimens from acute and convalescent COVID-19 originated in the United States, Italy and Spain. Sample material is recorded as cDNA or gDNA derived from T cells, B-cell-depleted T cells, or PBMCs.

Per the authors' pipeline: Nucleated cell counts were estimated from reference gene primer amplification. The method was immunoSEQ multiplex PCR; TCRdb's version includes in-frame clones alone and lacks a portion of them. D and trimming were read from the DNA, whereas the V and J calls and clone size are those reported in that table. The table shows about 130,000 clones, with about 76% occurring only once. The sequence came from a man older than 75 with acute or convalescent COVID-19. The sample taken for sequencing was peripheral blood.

The CDR3 DNA reads TGTGCCAGCAGCCCCGGGACTACCACCGGGGAGCTGTTTTTT. Its protein is CASSPGTTTGELFF. The genes are TRBV7-3 and TRBJ2-2, with 7 bases fitting TRBD2. Trimming cost V 5 bases and J 4 bases; bases outside gene matches: 4. CDR3 length: 14 amino acids. CDR1 is SGHTA and CDR2 is FQGTGA in the germline V gene.